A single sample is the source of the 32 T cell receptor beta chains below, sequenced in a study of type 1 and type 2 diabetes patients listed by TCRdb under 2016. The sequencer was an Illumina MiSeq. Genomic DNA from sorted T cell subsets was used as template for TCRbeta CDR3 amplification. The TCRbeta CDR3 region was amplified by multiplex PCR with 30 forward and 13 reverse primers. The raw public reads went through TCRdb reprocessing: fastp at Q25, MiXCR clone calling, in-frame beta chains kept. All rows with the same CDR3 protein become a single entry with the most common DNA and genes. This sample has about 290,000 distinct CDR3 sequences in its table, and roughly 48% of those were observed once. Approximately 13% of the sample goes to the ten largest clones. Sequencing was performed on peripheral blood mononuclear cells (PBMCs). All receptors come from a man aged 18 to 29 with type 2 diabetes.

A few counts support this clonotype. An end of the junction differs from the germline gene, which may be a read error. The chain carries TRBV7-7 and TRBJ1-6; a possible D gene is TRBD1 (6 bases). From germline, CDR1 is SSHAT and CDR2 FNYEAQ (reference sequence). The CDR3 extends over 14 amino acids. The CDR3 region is CASRGAPYNSPLHF. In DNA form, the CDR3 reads TGTGCTAGCAGGGGAGCACCCTATAATTCACCCCTCCACTTT.

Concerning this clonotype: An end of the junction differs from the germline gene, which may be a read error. The DNA of the CDR3 is TGTGCCAGCGACGGACTAAACACTGAAGCCTTCTTT. Translating it yields CASDGLNTEAFF. The rearrangement links TRBV7-9 to TRBJ1-1; D is unclear. This CDR3 spans 12 amino acids. The germline CDR1 and CDR2 sequences are SEHNR and FQNEAQ (reference sequence).

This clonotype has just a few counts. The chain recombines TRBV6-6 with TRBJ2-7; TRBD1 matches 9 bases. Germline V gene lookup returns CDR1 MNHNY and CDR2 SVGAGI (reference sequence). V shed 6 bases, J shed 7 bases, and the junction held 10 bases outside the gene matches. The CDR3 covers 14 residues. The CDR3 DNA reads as TGTGCCAGCAGCATACAGGGGGCGCCTCGGGAGCAGTACTTC. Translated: CASSIQGAPREQYF.

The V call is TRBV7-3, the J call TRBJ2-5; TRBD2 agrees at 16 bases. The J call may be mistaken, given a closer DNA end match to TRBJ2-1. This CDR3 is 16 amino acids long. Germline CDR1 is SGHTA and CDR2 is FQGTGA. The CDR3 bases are TGTGCCAGCAGCTTCCCGGGACTAGCGGGAGGGGATGAGCAGTTCTTC. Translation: CASSFPGLAGGDEQFF.

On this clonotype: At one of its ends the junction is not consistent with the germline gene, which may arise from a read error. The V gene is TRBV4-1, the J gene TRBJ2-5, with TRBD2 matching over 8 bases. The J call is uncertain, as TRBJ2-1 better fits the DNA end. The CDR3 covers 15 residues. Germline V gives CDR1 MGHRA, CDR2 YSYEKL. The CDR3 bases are TGTGCCAGCAGCCAAGTAACTAGCGGATCCAATGAGCAGTTCTTC. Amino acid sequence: CASSQVTSGSNEQFF.

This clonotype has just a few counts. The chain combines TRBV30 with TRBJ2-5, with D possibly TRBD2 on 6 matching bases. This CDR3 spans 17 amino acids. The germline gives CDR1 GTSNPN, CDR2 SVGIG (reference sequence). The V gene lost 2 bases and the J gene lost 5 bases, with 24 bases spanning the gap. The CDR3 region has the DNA TGTGCCTGGAGTCAAGGGTGGGGGTCCGGAGGGCAGGAGACCCAGTACTTC. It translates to CAWSQGWGSGGQETQYF.

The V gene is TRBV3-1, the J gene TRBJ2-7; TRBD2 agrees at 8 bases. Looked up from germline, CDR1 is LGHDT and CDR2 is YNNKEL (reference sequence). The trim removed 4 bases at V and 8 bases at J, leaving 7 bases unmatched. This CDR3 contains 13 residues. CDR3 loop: CASSPGRGDKQYF. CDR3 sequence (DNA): TGTGCCAGCAGCCCTGGGCGGGGGGACAAGCAGTACTTC.

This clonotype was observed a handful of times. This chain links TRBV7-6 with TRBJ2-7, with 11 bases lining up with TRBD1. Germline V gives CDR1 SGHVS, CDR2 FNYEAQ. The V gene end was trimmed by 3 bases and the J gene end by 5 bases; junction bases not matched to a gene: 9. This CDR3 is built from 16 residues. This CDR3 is CASSFSGQGAFDEQYF. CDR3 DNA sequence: TGTGCCAGCAGCTTCTCAGGACAGGGGGCTTTCGACGAGCAGTACTTC.

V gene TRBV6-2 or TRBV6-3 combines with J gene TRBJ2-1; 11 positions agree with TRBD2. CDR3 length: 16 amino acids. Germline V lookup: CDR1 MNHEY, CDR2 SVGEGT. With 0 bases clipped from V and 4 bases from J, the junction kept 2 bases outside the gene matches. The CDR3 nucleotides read TGTGCCAGCAGTTACTCTGGGACTAGCGGTTACAATGAGCAGTTCTTC. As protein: CASSYSGTSGYNEQFF.

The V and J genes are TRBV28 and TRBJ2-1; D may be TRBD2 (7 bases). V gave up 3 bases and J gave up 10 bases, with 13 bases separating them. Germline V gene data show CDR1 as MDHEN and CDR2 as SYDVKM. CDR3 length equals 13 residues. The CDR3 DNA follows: TGTGCCAGCAGTTTGCCCGGGGGGCGAGAGCAGTTCTTC. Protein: CASSLPGGREQFF.

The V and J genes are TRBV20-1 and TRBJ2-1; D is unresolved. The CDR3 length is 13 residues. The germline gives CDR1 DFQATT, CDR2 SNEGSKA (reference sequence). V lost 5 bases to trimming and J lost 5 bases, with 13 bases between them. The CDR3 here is CSAQTPNNNEQFF. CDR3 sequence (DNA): TGCAGTGCTCAGACCCCGAATAACAATGAGCAGTTCTTC.

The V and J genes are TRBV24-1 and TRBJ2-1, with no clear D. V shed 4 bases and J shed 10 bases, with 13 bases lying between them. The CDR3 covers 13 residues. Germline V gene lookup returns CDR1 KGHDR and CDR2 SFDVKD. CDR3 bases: TGTGCCACCAGTGACCCGGACGGGTTGGAGCAGTTCTTC. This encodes CATSDPDGLEQFF.

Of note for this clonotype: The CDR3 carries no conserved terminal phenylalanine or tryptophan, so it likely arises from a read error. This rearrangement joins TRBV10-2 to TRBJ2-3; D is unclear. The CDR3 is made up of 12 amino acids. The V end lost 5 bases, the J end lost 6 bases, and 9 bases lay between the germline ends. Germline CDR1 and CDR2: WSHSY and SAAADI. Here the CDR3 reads CASSLSSDTQYL. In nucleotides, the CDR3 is TGCGCCAGCAGTCTATCGTCGGATACGCAGTATCTT.

The CDR3 protein is CASSEVHPGQDISGANVLTF. In DNA form, the CDR3 reads TGTGCCAGCAGTGAAGTACATCCGGGACAGGATATTTCTGGGGCCAACGTCCTGACTTTC. The rearrangement joins TRBV2 to TRBJ2-6; 8 bases map to TRBD1. Germline-derived CDR1 and CDR2 are SNHLY and FYNNEI. This CDR3 has 20 amino acids. The J segment lost 1 base and the V segment lost 1 base, leaving 12 bases of the junction unmatched.

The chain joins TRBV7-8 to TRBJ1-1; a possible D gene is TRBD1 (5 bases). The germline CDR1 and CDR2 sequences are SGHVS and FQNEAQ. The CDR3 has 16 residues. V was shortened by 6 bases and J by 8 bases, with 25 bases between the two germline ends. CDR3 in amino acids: CASSELRDGALLEAFF. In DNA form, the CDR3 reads TGTGCCAGCAGTGAATTAAGGGACGGGGCTCTACTCGAAGCTTTCTTT.

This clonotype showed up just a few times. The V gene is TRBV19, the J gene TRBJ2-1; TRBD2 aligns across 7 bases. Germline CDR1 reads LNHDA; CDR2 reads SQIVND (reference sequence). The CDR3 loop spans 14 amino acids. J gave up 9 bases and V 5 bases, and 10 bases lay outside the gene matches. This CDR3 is CASSVGLVSGEQFF. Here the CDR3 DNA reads TGTGCCAGTAGTGTCGGACTAGTCTCGGGTGAGCAGTTCTTC. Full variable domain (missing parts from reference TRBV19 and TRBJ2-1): DGGITQSPKYLFRKEGQNVTLSCEQNLNHDAMYWYRQDPGQGLRLIYYSQIVNDFQKGDIAEGYSVSREKKESFPLTVTSAQKNPTAFYLCASSVGLVSGEQFFGPGTRLTVL.

The CDR3 sequence is CATSDRPIGRVTGELFF. The CDR3 DNA follows: TGTGCCACCAGTGACCGACCCATTGGGAGGGTGACCGGGGAGCTGTTTTTT. V usage is TRBV24-1 and J usage is TRBJ2-2; 7 bases line up with TRBD2. The germline gives CDR1 KGHDR, CDR2 SFDVKD. V was clipped by 4 bases and J by 5 bases; unmatched bases: 12. The length of the CDR3 is 17 residues.

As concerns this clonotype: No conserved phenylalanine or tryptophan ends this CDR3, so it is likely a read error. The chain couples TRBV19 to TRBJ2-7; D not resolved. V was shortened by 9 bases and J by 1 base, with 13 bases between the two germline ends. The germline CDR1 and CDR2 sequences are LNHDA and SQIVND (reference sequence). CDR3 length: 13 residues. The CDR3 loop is CARGRTSSYEQYL. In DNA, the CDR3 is TGTGCCAGAGGGCGGACGTCATCCTACGAGCAGTACCTC.

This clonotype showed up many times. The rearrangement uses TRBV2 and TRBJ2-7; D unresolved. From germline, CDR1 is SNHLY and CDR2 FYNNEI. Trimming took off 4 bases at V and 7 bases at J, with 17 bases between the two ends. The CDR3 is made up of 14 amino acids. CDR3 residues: CASSGRTDLWEQYF. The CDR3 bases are TGTGCCAGCAGTGGGCGGACGGACCTCTGGGAGCAGTACTTC. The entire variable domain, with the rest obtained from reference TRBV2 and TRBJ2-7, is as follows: EPEVTQTPSHQVTQMGQEVILRCVPISNHLYFYWYRQILGQKVEFLVSFYNNEISEKSEIFDDQFSVERPDGSNFTLKIRSTKLEDSAMYFCASSGRTDLWEQYFGPGTRLTVT.

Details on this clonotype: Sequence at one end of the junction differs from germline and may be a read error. The CDR3 here is CASGLQDGQETQYF. The CDR3 coding sequence is TGTGCCAGCGGTTTACAGGATGGCCAAGAGACCCAGTACTTC. The chain couples TRBV12-3 or TRBV12-4 to TRBJ2-5, with D perhaps matching TRBD1 (5 bases). This CDR3 comprises 14 residues.

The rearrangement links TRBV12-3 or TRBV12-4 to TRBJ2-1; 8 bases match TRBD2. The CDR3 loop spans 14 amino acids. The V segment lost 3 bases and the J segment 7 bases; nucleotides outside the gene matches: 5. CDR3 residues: CASSLGTSENEQFF. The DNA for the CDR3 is TGTGCCAGCAGTTTGGGGACTAGTGAGAATGAGCAGTTCTTC.

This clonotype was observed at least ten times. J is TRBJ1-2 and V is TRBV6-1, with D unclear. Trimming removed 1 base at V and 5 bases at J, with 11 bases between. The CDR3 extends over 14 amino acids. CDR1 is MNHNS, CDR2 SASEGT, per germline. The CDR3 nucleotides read TGTGCCAGCAGTGAAGAGGAGACGGTGTATGGCTACACCTTC. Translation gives CASSEEETVYGYTF.

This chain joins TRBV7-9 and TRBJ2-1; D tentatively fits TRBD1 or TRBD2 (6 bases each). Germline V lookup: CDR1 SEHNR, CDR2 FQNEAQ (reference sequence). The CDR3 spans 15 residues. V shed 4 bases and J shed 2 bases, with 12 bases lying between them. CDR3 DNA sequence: TGTGCCAGCAGCTCGGGGGCTAGCCCCTACAATGAGCAGTTCTTC. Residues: CASSSGASPYNEQFF. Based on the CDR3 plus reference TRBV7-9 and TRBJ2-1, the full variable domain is DTGVSQNPRHKITKRGQNVTFRCDPISEHNRLYWYRQTLGQGPEFLTYFQNEAQLEKSRLLSDRFSAERPKGSFSTLEIQRTEQGDSAMYLCASSSGASPYNEQFFGPGTRLTVL.

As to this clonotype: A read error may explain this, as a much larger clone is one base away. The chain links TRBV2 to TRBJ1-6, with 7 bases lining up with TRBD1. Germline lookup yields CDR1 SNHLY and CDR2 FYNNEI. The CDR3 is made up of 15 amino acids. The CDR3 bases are TGTGCCAGCGGTGACGCGGGACAGCACCTTTCACCCCTCCACTTT. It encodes CASGDAGQHLSPLHF.

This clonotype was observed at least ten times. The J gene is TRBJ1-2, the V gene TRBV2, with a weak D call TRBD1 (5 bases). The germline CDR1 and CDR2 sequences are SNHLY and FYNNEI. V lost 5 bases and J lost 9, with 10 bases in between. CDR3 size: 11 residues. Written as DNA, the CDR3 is TGTGCCAGCAGTCGAGGGGTGAGCTACACCTTC. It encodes CASSRGVSYTF. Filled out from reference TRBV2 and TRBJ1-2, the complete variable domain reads EPEVTQTPSHQVTQMGQEVILRCVPISNHLYFYWYRQILGQKVEFLVSFYNNEISEKSEIFDDQFSVERPDGSNFTLKIRSTKLEDSAMYFCASSRGVSYTFGSGTRLTVV.

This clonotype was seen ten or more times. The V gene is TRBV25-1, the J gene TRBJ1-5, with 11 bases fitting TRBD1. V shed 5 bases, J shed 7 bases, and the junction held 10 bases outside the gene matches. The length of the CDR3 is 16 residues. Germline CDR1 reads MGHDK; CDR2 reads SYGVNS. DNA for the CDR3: TGTGCCAGCAGTCCGGGCGGACAGGGGGCATGGCAGCCCCAGCATTTT. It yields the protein CASSPGGQGAWQPQHF. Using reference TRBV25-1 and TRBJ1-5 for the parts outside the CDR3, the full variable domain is EADIYQTPRYLVIGTGKKITLECSQTMGHDKMYWYQQDPGMELHLIHYSYGVNSTEKGDLSSESTVSRIRTEHFPLTLESARPSHTSQYLCASSPGGQGAWQPQHFGDGTRLSIL.

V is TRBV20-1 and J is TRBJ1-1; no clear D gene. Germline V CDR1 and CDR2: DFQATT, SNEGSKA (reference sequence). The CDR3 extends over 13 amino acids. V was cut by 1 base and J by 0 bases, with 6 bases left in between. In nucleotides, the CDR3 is TGCAGTGCTAGAGGCTTCCTGAACACTGAAGCTTTCTTT. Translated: CSARGFLNTEAFF.

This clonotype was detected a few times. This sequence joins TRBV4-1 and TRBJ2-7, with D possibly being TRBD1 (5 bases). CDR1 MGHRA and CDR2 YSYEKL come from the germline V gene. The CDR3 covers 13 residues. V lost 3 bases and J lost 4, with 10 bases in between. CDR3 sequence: CASSHRQFYEQYF. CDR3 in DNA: TGCGCCAGCAGCCACCGACAGTTTTACGAGCAGTACTTC.

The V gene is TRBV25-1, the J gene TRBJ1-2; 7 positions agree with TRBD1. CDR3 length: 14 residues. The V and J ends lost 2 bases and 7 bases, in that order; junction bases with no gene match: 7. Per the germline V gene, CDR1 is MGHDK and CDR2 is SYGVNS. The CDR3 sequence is CASSETGVWGGYTF. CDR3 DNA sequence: TGTGCCAGCAGTGAAACAGGGGTTTGGGGTGGCTACACCTTC.

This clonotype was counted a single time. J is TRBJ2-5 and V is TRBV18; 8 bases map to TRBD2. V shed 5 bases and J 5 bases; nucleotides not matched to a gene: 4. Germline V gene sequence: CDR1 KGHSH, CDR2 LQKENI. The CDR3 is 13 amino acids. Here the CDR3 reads CASSSGLGETQYF. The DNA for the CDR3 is TGTGCCAGCTCATCGGGACTAGGGGAGACCCAGTACTTC. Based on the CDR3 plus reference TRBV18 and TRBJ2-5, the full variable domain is NAGVMQNPRHLVRRRGQEARLRCSPMKGHSHVYWYRQLPEEGLKFMVYLQKENIIDESGMPKERFSAEFPKEGPSILRIQQVVRGDSAAYFCASSSGLGETQYFGPGTRLLVL.

CDR3 bases: TGTGCCATCAGTGAGTCCAACCAGGGCAGAGGTCAGCCCCAGCATTTT. As protein: CAISESNQGRGQPQHF. This chain connects TRBV10-3 to TRBJ1-5; a possible D gene is TRBD1 (5 bases). Trimming left V 0 bases short and J 6 bases short, with 15 bases between. CDR1 ENHRY and CDR2 SYGVKD come from the germline V gene. This CDR3 is 16 amino acids long.

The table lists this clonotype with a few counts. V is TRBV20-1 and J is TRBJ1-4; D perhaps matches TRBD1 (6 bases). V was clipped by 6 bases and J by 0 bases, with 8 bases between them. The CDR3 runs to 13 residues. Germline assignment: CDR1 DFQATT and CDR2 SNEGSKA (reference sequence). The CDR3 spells CSANRATNEKLFF. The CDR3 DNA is TGCAGTGCAAACAGGGCAACTAATGAAAAACTGTTTTTT.